The clone carrying this T cell receptor beta chain has a handful of counts. This entry comes from a study of blood T cell repertoires in COVID-19. On the study more broadly: Samples representing acute and convalescent COVID-19 were sourced from the United States, Italy and Spain.

Data came from immunoSEQ multiplex PCR; TCRdb stores just in-frame clones and leaves some out. The table has fewer than 150,000 clones, 88% seen once. The TCR was taken from a woman between 70 and 85 years old who had recovered from COVID-19. What was sequenced was peripheral blood.

The CDR3 here is CASSDRGVDYGYTF. CDR3 DNA sequence: TGTGCCAGCAGTGACAGGGGGGTTGACTATGGCTACACCTTC. The rearrangement uses TRBV2 and TRBJ1-2; 7 nucleotides agree with TRBD1. V lost 3 bases, J lost 3 bases, and 4 bases stayed unmatched. Germline CDR1 SNHLY, CDR2 FYNNEI. The CDR3 contains 14 residues.